One T cell receptor (beta chain) is described in this entry. This entry comes from a study of blood T cell repertoires in COVID-19. Overall study context: Spain, Italy and the United States supplied samples that represented acute and convalescent COVID-19.

Germline CDR1 and CDR2: PRHDT and FYEKMQ (reference sequence). The CDR3 has 16 residues. V was trimmed by 2 bases and J by 2 bases, leaving 14 bases between them. Sequenced by immunoSEQ multiplex PCR; TCRdb stores in-frame clones only, minus some. The repertoire includes under 250,000 clones, 80% to 90% of them detected once, and roughly 13% sits in the top ten. The receptor was isolated from a human donor in a cohort sampled during active COVID-19. The sample consisted of peripheral blood. The chain combines TRBV13 with TRBJ2-3; the D is unclear. The DNA of the CDR3 is TGTGCCAGCAGCTTACTAGGTACTCAAGACACAGATACGCAGTATTTT. Residues: CASSLLGTQDTDTQYF.